This T cell receptor beta chain originates from a study of blood T cell repertoires in COVID-19. This CDR3 region has 14 residues. Germline V CDR1 and CDR2: SGHAT, FQNNGV. V was clipped by 3 bases and J by 3 bases; unmatched bases: 3. This table comes from immunoSEQ multiplex PCR, and its TCRdb copy is limited to in-frame clones, with some not included. The sample consists of approximately 210,000 clones, 80% of them appearing once. Sequencing was carried out using PBMCs or T cells enriched from blood (not recorded which). The clonotype was recovered from a man in his thirties or forties with acute COVID-19. This chain connects TRBV11-2 to TRBJ2-5; 8 bases line up with TRBD2. In DNA form, the CDR3 reads TGTGCCAGCAGCTTCGGGGGGGGAAAAGAGACCCAGTACTTC. Amino acids: CASSFGGGKETQYF.